The 16 T cell receptor beta chains below were found in one sample sequenced in a study of blood T cell repertoires in COVID-19. Measured with immunoSEQ multiplex PCR; TCRdb has only the in-frame clones, and not every one. The repertoire holds 250,000 or so clones, with 88% as singletons. Input material: peripheral blood. These receptors all stem from a woman aged 55-69 years with acute or convalescent COVID-19.

V and J are TRBV5-1 and TRBJ1-6; D may be TRBD1 (5 bases). The germline CDR1 and CDR2 sequences are SGHRS and YFSETQ. Between the trimmed V and J ends, which lost 3 bases and 5 bases, there was a span of 12 bases. CDR3 length: 15 amino acids. The CDR3 loop reads CASSSGGSDNSPLHF. CDR3 nucleotide sequence: TGCGCCAGCAGCTCGGGGGGGTCGGATAATTCACCCCTCCACTTT.

V and J are TRBV28 and TRBJ1-5; D uncertain. CDR1 is MDHEN and CDR2 is SYDVKM in the germline V gene. The V and J ends lost 6 bases and 2 bases respectively, with 11 bases between them. The CDR3 runs to 14 residues. Written as DNA, the CDR3 is TGTGCCAGCAGCCTCACGCGGCGCAATCAGCCCCAGCATTTT. It yields the protein CASSLTRRNQPQHF.

The rearrangement uses TRBV5-1 and TRBJ1-3, with 8 bases identical to TRBD1. Looked up from germline, CDR1 is SGHRS and CDR2 is YFSETQ. The length of the CDR3 is 15 residues. V gave up 4 bases and J gave up 3 bases; unmatched junction bases: 6. CDR3 DNA: TGCGCCAGCAGCGTGACAGGGGACGTTGGAAACACCATATATTTT. Its protein is CASSVTGDVGNTIYF. The variable domain in full, with the rest retrieved from reference TRBV5-1 and TRBJ1-3, is KAGVTQTPRYLIKTRGQQVTLSCSPISGHRSVSWYQQTPGQGLQFLFEYFSETQRNKGNFPGRFSGRQFSNSRSEMNVSTLELGDSALYLCASSVTGDVGNTIYFGEGSWLTVV.

This chain uses TRBV18 with TRBJ2-3; tentatively, D is TRBD1 (7 bases). The CDR3 totals 17 residues. Trimming removed 4 bases at V and 0 bases at J, with 17 bases between. Germline-derived CDR1 and CDR2 are KGHSH and LQKENI. In DNA form, the CDR3 reads TGTGCCAGCTCACGCCAAGGGGCAGGGGGGAGCACAGATACGCAGTATTTT. Translated: CASSRQGAGGSTDTQYF.

The rearrangement links TRBV6-2 or TRBV6-3 to TRBJ2-2; D gene unclear. CDR1 and CDR2 (germline): MNHEY, SVGEGT. The CDR3 length is 14 residues. The V and J ends lost 0 bases and 5 bases respectively, with 7 bases between them. This chain's CDR3 is CASSYSTFTGELFF. The DNA of the CDR3 is TGTGCCAGCAGTTACTCTACATTTACCGGGGAGCTGTTTTTT.

V and J are TRBV19 and TRBJ2-1, with D possibly being TRBD1 (6 bases). Trimming pared 5 bases from V and 9 bases from J, leaving 11 bases between. This CDR3 comprises 12 residues. The V gene's germline CDR1 is LNHDA and CDR2 SQIVND (reference sequence). CDR3 nucleotides: TGTGCCAGTAGTTGGGACATCGGTGAGCAGTTCTTC. Amino acids: CASSWDIGEQFF.

The rearrangement joins TRBV6-5 to TRBJ1-2; D is unclear. This CDR3 region has 12 residues. From germline, CDR1 is MNHEY and CDR2 SVGAGI. V shed 8 bases and J shed 4 bases, with 11 bases lying between them. The CDR3 sequence is CASSDAGYGYTF. For the CDR3, the DNA is TGTGCCAGCTCCGACGCGGGCTATGGCTACACCTTC.

The chain has TRBV11-2 and TRBJ2-7, with 9 bases identical to TRBD2. Germline values: CDR1 SGHAT, CDR2 FQNNGV. The CDR3 extends over 15 amino acids. V trimming: 7 bases; J trimming: 5 bases; junction bases outside the gene matches: 12. The CDR3 spells CASTPFSGSSHEQYF. The DNA of the CDR3 is TGTGCCAGCACTCCCTTTAGCGGGAGTTCCCACGAGCAGTACTTC.

There are a few counts of this clone. The CDR3 bases are TGTGCCAGTCAACAGGGGGTTTTGACAGATACGCAGTATTTT. Amino acids: CASQQGVLTDTQYF. The chain links TRBV19 to TRBJ2-3, with TRBD1 matching 8 bases. V gave up 8 bases and J gave up 3 bases; unmatched junction bases: 7. Germline values: CDR1 LNHDA, CDR2 SQIVND (reference sequence). CDR3 length: 14 amino acids.

This clone was recorded only once. V usage is TRBV5-1 and J usage is TRBJ1-2; 9 nucleotides line up with TRBD1. The CDR3 runs to 15 residues. After removal of 0 bases from V and 2 bases from J, the junction contained 2 bases not matched to a gene. The germline V gene has CDR1 SGHRS and CDR2 YFSETQ. The CDR3 sequence: CASSLEGQGNYGYTF. In DNA form, the CDR3 reads TGCGCCAGCAGCTTGGAAGGACAGGGGAACTATGGCTACACCTTC.

The genes are TRBV18 and TRBJ2-3; 7 bases align to TRBD1. Trimming removed 1 base from V and 0 bases from J; junction bases left unmatched: 4. Looked up from germline, CDR1 is KGHSH and CDR2 is LQKENI. This CDR3 contains 16 residues. The CDR3, as DNA: TGTGCCAGCTCACCACGACAGGGTAGGAGCACAGATACGCAGTATTTT. Amino acid sequence: CASSPRQGRSTDTQYF.

The chain is built from TRBV6-5 and TRBJ2-4; tentatively, D is TRBD2 (5 bases). This CDR3 is 15 amino acids long. Germline assignment: CDR1 MNHEY and CDR2 SVGAGI. Trimming cost V 6 bases and J 1 base, with 13 bases left between them. Here the CDR3 DNA reads TGTGCCAGCAGGGCACACGGGGTTGCCAAAAACATTCAGTACTTC. It codes for CASRAHGVAKNIQYF.

The chain uses TRBV7-2 and TRBJ2-3; D perhaps matches TRBD2 (6 bases). CDR1 and CDR2 (germline): SGHTA, FQGNSA. The length of the CDR3 is 15 residues. The ends were cut back, 5 bases at V and 6 bases at J, with 18 bases in the middle. Here the CDR3 reads CASSPLMGGVDTQYF. CDR3 nucleotides: TGTGCCAGCAGCCCCCTTATGGGCGGGGTGGATACGCAGTATTTT.

CDR3 residues: CASSTKTSTGYQPQHF. The DNA of the CDR3 is TGTGCCAGTAGTACAAAAACTTCGACAGGGTATCAGCCCCAGCATTTT. The chain couples TRBV19 to TRBJ1-5; 7 bases agree with TRBD1. Trimming cost V 4 bases and J 5 bases; bases outside gene matches: 11. The CDR3 contains 16 residues. Per the germline V gene, CDR1 is LNHDA and CDR2 is SQIVND (reference sequence).

V usage is TRBV9 and J usage is TRBJ2-1; 14 bases are shared with TRBD2. Germline V CDR1 and CDR2: SGDLS, YYNGEE. The CDR3 loop spans 18 amino acids. Losses at the gene ends were 3 bases for V and 7 bases for J; bases not matched to a gene: 12. Written as DNA, the CDR3 is TGTGCCAGCAGCGCCCGTCCCGGGACTAGCGGGGGCAGGAATGAGCAGTTCTTC. It translates to CASSARPGTSGGRNEQFF.

The J gene is TRBJ2-1, the V gene TRBV5-4; 7 bases are shared with TRBD1. V dropped 5 bases and J dropped 2; count of bases not matched to a gene: 7. The CDR3 consists of 15 residues. Germline CDR1 reads SGHNT; CDR2 reads YYREEE (reference sequence). CDR3 in DNA: TGTGCCAGCAGTATTGACAGGGCGCCCTACAATGAGCAGTTCTTC. The encoded protein is CASSIDRAPYNEQFF. Using reference TRBV5-4 and TRBJ2-1 for the parts outside the CDR3, the full variable domain is ETGVTQSPTHLIKTRGQQVTLRCSSQSGHNTVSWYQQALGQGPQFIFQYYREEENGRGNFPPRFSGLQFPNYSSELNVNALELDDSALYLCASSIDRAPYNEQFFGPGTRLTVL.